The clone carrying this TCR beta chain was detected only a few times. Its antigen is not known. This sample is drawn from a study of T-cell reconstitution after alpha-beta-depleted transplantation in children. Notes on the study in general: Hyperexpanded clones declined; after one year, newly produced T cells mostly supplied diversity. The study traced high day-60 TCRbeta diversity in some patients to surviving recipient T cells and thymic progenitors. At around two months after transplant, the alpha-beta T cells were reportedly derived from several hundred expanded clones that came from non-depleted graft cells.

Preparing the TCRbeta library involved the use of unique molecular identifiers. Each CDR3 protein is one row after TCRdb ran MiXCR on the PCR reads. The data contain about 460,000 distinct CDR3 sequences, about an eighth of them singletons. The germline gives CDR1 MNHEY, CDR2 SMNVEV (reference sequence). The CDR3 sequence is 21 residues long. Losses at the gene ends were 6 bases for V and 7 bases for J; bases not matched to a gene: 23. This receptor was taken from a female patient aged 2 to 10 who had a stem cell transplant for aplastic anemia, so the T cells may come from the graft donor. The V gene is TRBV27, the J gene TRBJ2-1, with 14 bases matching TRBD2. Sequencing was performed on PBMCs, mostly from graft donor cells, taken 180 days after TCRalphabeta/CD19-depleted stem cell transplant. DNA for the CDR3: TGTGCCAGCAGCCCAGCCCTAGAGATTCCGGGACTAGCGGGAGTCGGGAATGAGCAGTTCTTC. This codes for CASSPALEIPGLAGVGNEQFF.